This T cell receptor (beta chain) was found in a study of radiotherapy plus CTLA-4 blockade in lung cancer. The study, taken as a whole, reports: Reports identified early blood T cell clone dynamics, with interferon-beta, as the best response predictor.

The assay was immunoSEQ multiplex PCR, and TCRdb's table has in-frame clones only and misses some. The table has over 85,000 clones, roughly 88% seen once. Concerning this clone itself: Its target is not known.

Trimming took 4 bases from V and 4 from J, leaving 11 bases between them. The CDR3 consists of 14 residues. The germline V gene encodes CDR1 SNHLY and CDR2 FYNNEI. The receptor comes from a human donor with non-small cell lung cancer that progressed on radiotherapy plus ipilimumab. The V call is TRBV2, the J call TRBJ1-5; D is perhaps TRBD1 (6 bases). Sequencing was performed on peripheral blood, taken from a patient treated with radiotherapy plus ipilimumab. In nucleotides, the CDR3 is TGTGCCAGCAGTGTGCAGGGGTATAATCAGCCCCAGCATTTT. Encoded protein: CASSVQGYNQPQHF.